This T cell receptor beta chain was recovered during a study of CD8+CD57+ T cells in acquired aplastic anemia. Study details: Sorted cells (CD4+ and CD8+) yielded DNA amounts that averaged approximately 3.1 ug. There were roughly 9.8 million reads, on average, for CD4+ cells from healthy donors.

Comment on this clonotype: Its antigen is unknown.

This CDR3 has 18 amino acids. Germline trimming cut 5 bases from V and 1 base from J; bases unmatched to any gene: 8. The germline V gene encodes CDR1 SGHAT and CDR2 FQDESV (reference sequence). Study-level results: Patients and controls shared 25 to 30 CD8+ CDR3 sequences, highly expressed in patients. No significant difference in CD8+ Simpson's diversity was found between patients and controls.

TCR beta VDJ and CDR3 were profiled, and genomic DNA was the template. TCRdb called the reads again in MiXCR, with one record for every CDR3 protein. The sample consists of around 64,000 distinct CDR3 sequences, 50% to 70% of them appearing once. The J gene is TRBJ2-7, the V gene TRBV11-1; 16 bases map to TRBD2. The sequenced sample was sorted CD4+, CD8+, or CD8+CD57+ T cells (not recorded which) from PBMCs. The origin of this receptor is a human donor in good health, serving as a control. The CDR3 DNA sequence: TGTGCCAGCAGCCCGTCGGGACTAGCGGGGGGGCCTTCCTACGAGCAGTACTTC. Encoded protein: CASSPSGLAGGPSYEQYF.